This T cell receptor (beta chain) was retrieved from a study of response to subunit inactivated influenza vaccine. TCRdb reprocessed the RT-PCR reads with MiXCR, giving one entry per CDR3 protein. Here the sample spans about 300,000 distinct CDR3 sequences, about a fifth being singletons. V lost 3 bases to trimming and J lost 3 bases, with 12 bases between them. Germline CDR1 and CDR2: MGHDK and SYGVNS. The CDR3 is 14 residues long. The sample here was PBMCs from blood, taken about 20 months after vaccination. V usage is TRBV25-1 and J usage is TRBJ2-7, with TRBD2 as a possible D gene (5 bases). The receptor comes from a man aged 45-69 years who received an inactivated influenza vaccine. CDR3 residues: CASSEITEGYEQYF. The CDR3, as DNA: TGTGCCAGCAGTGAGATCACTGAGGGCTACGAGCAGTACTTC.